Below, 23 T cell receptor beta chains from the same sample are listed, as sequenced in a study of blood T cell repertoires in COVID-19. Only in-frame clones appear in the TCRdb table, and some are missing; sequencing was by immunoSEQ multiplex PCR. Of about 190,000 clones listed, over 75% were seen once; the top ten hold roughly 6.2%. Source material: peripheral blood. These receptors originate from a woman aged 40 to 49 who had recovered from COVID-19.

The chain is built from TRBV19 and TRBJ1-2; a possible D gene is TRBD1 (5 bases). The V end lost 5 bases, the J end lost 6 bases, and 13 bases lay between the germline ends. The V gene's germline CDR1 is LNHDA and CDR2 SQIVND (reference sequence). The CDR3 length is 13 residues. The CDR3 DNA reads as TGTGCCAGTAGTCCGCGTAGGGGCGATGGCTACACCTTC. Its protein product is CASSPRRGDGYTF.

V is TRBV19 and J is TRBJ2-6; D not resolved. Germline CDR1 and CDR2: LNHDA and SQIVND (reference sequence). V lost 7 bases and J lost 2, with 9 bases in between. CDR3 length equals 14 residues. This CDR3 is CASMQAPGANVLTF. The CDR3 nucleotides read TGTGCCAGTATGCAGGCCCCTGGGGCCAACGTCCTGACTTTC. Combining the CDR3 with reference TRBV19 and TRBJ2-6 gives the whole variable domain DGGITQSPKYLFRKEGQNVTLSCEQNLNHDAMYWYRQDPGQGLRLIYYSQIVNDFQKGDIAEGYSVSREKKESFPLTVTSAQKNPTAFYLCASMQAPGANVLTFGAGSRLTVL.

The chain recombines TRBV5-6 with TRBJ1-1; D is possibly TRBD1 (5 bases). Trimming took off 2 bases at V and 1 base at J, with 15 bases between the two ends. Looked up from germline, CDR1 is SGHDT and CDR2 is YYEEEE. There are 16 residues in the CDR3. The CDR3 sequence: CASSFYGAAENTEAFF. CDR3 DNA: TGTGCCAGCAGCTTCTATGGGGCCGCCGAGAACACTGAAGCTTTCTTT.

The CDR3 bases are TGTGCCAGCAGTCTCTACTACGAGCAGTACTTC. Translated, it gives CASSLYYEQYF. The chain recombines TRBV6-5 with TRBJ2-7; D is undetermined. CDR3 size: 11 residues. From germline, CDR1 is MNHEY and CDR2 SVGAGI. The V end lost 5 bases, the J end lost 3 bases, and 5 bases lay between the germline ends.

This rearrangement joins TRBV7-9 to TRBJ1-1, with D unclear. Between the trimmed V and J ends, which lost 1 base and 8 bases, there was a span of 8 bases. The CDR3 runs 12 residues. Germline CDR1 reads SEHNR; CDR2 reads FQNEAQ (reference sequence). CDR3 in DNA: TGTGCCAGCAGCTTAGAGATACAGGAAGCTTTCTTT. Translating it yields CASSLEIQEAFF. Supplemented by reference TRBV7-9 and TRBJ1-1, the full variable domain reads DTGVSQNPRHKITKRGQNVTFRCDPISEHNRLYWYRQTLGQGPEFLTYFQNEAQLEKSRLLSDRFSAERPKGSFSTLEIQRTEQGDSAMYLCASSLEIQEAFFGQGTRLTVV.

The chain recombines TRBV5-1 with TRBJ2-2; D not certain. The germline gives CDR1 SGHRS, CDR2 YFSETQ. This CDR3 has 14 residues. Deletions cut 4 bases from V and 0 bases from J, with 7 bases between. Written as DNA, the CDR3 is TGCGCCAGCAGCCCAGGATCGAACACCGGGGAGCTGTTTTTT. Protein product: CASSPGSNTGELFF.

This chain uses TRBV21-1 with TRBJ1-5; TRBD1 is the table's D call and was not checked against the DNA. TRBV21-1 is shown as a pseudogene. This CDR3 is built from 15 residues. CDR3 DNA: TGTGCCAGCAGCACGTACCTTACAGGGATTCAGCCCCAGCATTTT. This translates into CASSTYLTGIQPQHF.

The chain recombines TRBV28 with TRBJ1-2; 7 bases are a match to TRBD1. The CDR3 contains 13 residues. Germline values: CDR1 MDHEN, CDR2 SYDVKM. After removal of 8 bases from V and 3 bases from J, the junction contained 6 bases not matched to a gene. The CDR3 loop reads CASSGTVYYGYTF. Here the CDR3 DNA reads TGTGCCAGCTCCGGGACAGTGTACTATGGCTACACCTTC.

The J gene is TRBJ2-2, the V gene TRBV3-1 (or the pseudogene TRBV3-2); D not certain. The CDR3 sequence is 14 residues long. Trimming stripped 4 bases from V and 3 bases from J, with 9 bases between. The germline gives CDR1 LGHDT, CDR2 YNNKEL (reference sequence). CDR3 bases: TGTGCCAGCAGCCCCCCCGGTGACACCGGGGAGCTGTTTTTT. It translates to CASSPPGDTGELFF.

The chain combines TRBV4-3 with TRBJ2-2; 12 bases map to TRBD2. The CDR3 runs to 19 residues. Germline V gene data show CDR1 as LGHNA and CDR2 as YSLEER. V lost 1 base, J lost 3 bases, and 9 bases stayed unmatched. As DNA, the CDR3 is TGCGCCAGCAGCCAAGCGTTGACTAGCGGGAGTTGGGACACCGGGGAGCTGTTTTTT. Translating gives CASSQALTSGSWDTGELFF.

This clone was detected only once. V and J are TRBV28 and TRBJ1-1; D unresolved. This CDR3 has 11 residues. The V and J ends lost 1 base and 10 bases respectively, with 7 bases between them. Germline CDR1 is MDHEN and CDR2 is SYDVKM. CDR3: CASSLSSRAFF. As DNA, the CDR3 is TGTGCCAGCAGTTTATCGAGTCGAGCTTTCTTT.

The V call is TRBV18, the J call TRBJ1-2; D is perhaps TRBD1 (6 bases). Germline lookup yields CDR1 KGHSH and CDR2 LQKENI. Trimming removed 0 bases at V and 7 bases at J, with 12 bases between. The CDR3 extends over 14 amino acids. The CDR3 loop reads CASSPPGQIAGYTF. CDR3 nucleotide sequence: TGTGCCAGCTCACCACCCGGACAGATCGCTGGCTACACCTTC.

The CDR3: CASSVELAGADTQYF. For the CDR3, the DNA is TGTGCCAGCAGCGTAGAATTAGCGGGTGCGGATACGCAGTATTTT. V usage is TRBV9 and J usage is TRBJ2-3, with 7 bases that match TRBD2. Trimming at V came to 0 bases and at J to 6 bases, leaving 7 bases not matched to a gene. The CDR3 length is 15 residues. Germline V lookup: CDR1 SGDLS, CDR2 YYNGEE.

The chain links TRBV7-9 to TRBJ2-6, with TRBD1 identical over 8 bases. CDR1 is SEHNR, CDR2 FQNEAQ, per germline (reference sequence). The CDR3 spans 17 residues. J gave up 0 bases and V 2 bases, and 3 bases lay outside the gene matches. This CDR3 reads CASSLFTGGSGANVLTF. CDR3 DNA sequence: TGTGCCAGCAGCTTATTCACAGGGGGCTCTGGGGCCAACGTCCTGACTTTC.

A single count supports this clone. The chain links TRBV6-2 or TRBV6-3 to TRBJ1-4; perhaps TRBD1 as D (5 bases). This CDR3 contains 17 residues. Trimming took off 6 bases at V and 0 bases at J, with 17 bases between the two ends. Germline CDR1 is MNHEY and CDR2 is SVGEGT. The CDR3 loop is CASSRRQNSATNEKLFF. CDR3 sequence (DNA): TGTGCCAGCAGCCGACGACAGAATAGTGCAACTAATGAAAAACTGTTTTTT.

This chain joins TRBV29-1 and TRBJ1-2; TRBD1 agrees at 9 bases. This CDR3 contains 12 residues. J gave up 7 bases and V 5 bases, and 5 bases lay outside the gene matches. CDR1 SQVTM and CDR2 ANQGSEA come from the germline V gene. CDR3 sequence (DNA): TGCAGCGTTCTAGACAGGGGGGGTGGCTACACCTTC. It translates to CSVLDRGGGYTF.

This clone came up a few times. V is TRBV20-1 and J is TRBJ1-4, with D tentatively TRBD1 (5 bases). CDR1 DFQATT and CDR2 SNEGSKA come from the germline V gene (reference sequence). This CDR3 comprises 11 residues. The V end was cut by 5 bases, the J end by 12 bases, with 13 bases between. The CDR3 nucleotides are TGCAGTGCTGAGGCTGGGGGGGAACTGTTTTTT. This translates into CSAEAGGELFF.

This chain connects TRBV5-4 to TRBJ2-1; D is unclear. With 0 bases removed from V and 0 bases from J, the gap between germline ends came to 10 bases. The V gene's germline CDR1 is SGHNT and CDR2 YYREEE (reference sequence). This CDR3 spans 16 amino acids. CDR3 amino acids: CASSLDTASSYNEQFF. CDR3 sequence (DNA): TGTGCCAGCAGCTTGGATACGGCTAGCTCCTACAATGAGCAGTTCTTC.

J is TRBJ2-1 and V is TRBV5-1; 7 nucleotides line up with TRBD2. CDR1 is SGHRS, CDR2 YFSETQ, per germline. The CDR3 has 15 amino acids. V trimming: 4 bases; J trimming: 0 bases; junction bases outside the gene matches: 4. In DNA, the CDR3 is TGCGCCAGCAGCCTAACTAGCGCCTCCTACAATGAGCAGTTCTTC. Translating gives CASSLTSASYNEQFF.

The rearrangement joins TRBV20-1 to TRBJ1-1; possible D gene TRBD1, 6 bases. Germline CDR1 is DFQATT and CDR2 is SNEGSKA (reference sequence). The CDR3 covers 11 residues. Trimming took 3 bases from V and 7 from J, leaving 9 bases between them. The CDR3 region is CSASSGHEAFF. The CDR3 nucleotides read TGCAGTGCTAGTTCGGGACATGAAGCTTTCTTT.

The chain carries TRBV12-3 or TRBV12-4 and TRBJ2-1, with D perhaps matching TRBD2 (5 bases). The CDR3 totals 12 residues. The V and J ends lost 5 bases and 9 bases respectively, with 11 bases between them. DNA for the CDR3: TGTGCCAGCAGTCCGGACTGGTCTGAGCAGTTCTTC. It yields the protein CASSPDWSEQFF.

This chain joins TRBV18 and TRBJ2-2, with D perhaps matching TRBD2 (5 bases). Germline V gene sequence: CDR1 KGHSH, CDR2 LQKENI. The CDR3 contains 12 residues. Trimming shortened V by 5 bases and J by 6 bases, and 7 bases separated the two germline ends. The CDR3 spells CASSAGAGELFF. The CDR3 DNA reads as TGTGCCAGCTCAGCCGGGGCCGGGGAGCTGTTTTTT.

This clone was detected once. The CDR3 protein is CASSPTRGLNQPQHF. The CDR3 region has the DNA TGTGCCAGCTCACCCACCCGAGGGCTCAATCAGCCCCAGCATTTT. The chain has TRBV18 and TRBJ1-5; no firm D call. Trimming left V 3 bases short and J 3 bases short, with 12 bases between. This CDR3 spans 15 amino acids. The germline gives CDR1 KGHSH, CDR2 LQKENI.